This record concerns one T cell receptor (beta chain) sequence. What it recognizes is unknown. The sample originates from a study of identifying expanded T cells in peripheral blood. Regarding the study as a whole: Over approximately two and four weeks, about 15 and 19 clones changed, versus around 1.2 between replicates.

Method: immunoSEQ multiplex PCR; TCRdb's copy keeps in-frame clones and lacks some. The sample has roughly 100,000 clones, around 89% seen once; the top ten hold around an eighth. Specimen: blood. The origin of this receptor is a person aged 18 to 70 in good health.

The CDR3 nucleotides read TGTGCCAGCAGCTTAGATACAGGACAGAGTTCACCCCTCCACTTT. Translated: CASSLDTGQSSPLHF. This sequence joins TRBV7-2 and TRBJ1-6; a possible D gene is TRBD1 (6 bases). V lost 1 base and J 9 bases, leaving 13 bases between the germline ends. CDR3 size: 15 residues. Germline V CDR1 and CDR2: SGHTA, FQGNSA.